This T cell receptor beta chain was observed in a study of cytomegalovirus exposure and HLA in healthy donors. V shed 5 bases and J 1 base; nucleotides not matched to a gene: 7. The CDR3 is 15 amino acids. Germline-derived CDR1 and CDR2 are MNHEY and SVGAGI. 60 Vbeta and 13 Jbeta primers were used in PCR. Sequencing used immunoSEQ multiplex PCR; TCRdb keeps in-frame clones, though not all of them. The data hold about 130,000 clones, with around four fifths observed a single time. Study outcomes and limitations: TCR beta chains numbering approximately 150 were designated cytomegalovirus-associated. Diagnosis of cytomegalovirus status made by the classifier reportedly showed high specificity and sensitivity.

Notes on this clone: What it binds is unknown.

What was sequenced was PBMCs. This clonotype originated in a man in his late teens or twenties in good health and CMV-seropositive. The chain recombines TRBV6-5 with TRBJ1-1; 7 bases are shared with TRBD1. The CDR3 region has the DNA TGTGCCAGCAGTCCCACAGGGGACGGGAACACTGAAGCTTTCTTT. Amino acids: CASSPTGDGNTEAFF.